This TCR beta chain was sequenced during a study of PD-L1 blockade in urothelial cancer. Overall study context: Atezolizumab 1,200 mg was given intravenously every 3 weeks, starting 2014. Analysis of the blood was performed 3 weeks (second dose) and 6 weeks after treatment start. Blood gave a median approximately 130,000 T cells.

The table came from immunoSEQ multiplex PCR; TCRdb's copy has only in-frame clones and leaves some out. The repertoire includes about 73,000 clones, roughly 91% of them detected once, and roughly 3.4% sits in the top ten. The sequences come from PBMCs, collected around atezolizumab (anti-PD-L1) treatment. The TCR comes from a man in his sixties with urothelial cancer.

The CDR3: CASSADRPGTGELFF. The CDR3 DNA reads TGTGCCAGCAGTGCTGACAGGCCGGGGACCGGGGAGCTGTTTTTT. V is TRBV25-1 and J is TRBJ2-2; D might be TRBD1 (6 bases). The CDR3 runs 15 residues. In germline, CDR1 is MGHDK, CDR2 SYGVNS. Between the trimmed V and J ends, which lost 4 bases and 5 bases, there was a span of 14 bases.